The rows below give T cell receptor beta chains drawn from one sample of a study of T cell clonotyping in hematopoietic cell transplantation. The table came from immunoSEQ multiplex PCR; TCRdb's copy has only in-frame clones and leaves some out. The sample carries 16,000 or so clones, 80% to 95% recorded once. Sequencing input: peripheral blood mononuclear cells. All receptors derive from a man aged 40-55 years in good health. Some clones in this sample may be carry-over from other donors' samples. The CDR3 runs from the conserved cysteine through the conserved F or W. The D gene is left open where the match is weak. Rows give clone size only sometimes, using once, few, many, or a class for an expanded clone.

NA,NA,TRBJ2-1,TRBV5-1,TGCGCCAGCAGCTTGAATGGGGCCTCCTACAATGAGCAGTTCTTC,CASSLNGASYNEQFF
NA,NA,TRBJ2-2,TRBV20-1,TGCAGTGCTAGATATACCGGGGAGCTGTTTTTT,CSARYTGELFF
TRBD1,NA,TRBJ1-1,TRBV6-5,TGTGCCAGCAGTTACACATTGACAGGGTTCAACACTGAAGCTTTCTTT,CASSYTLTGFNTEAFF
NA,NA,TRBJ1-2,TRBV5-5,TGTGCCAGCAGCTTGGGAGGGGAAGGCAACTATGGCTACACCTTC,CASSLGGEGNYGYTF
TRBD1,NA,TRBJ1-1,TRBV28,TGTGCCAGTTTCACTGTGGGGGACAGGGATGTAGAAGCTTTCTTT,CASFTVGDRDVEAFF
NA,NA,TRBJ1-2,TRBV7-2,TGTGCCAGCAGCCCCGAGCTTTTGGACTACACCTTC,CASSPELLDYTF
TRBD1,NA,TRBJ1-1,TRBV7-6,TGTGCCAGCAGCTCGGGACAGGGGAACACTGAAGCTTTCTTT,CASSSGQGNTEAFF
NA,NA,TRBJ1-2,TRBV5-1,TGCGCCAGCAGCTTGGGGGGGCTAGATGGCTACACCTTC,CASSLGGLDGYTF
NA,NA,TRBJ2-7,TRBV19,TGTGCCAGTAGCCCGGGCCTCAGGGGCGAGCAGTACTTC,CASSPGLRGEQYF
NA,NA,TRBJ1-3,TRBV11-3,TGTGCCAGCAGCTTGGGGCAGGGGTTCTCTGGAAACACCATATATTTT,CASSLGQGFSGNTIYF
TRBD1,once,TRBJ2-3,TRBV4-2,TGTGCCAGCAGCCAAGATTCAGCCGGGACAGGGGTTACAGATACGCAGTATTTT,CASSQDSAGTGVTDTQYF
NA,NA,TRBJ1-5,TRBV30,TGTGCCTGGAGTGCAGACGGTAATCAGCCCCAGCATTTT,CAWSADGNQPQHF
TRBD2,NA,TRBJ2-1,TRBV4-3,TGCGCCAGCAGCCAACGACTAGCGGGGGATCACAATGAGCAGTTCTTC,CASSQRLAGDHNEQFF
TRBD1,NA,TRBJ1-1,TRBV29-1,TGCAGCGGCCGACAGGGATTCAACACTGAAGCTTTCTTT,CSGRQGFNTEAFF
NA,NA,TRBJ2-3,TRBV5-1,TGCGCCAGCAGCTTGGCCGTTGGAGATACGCAGTATTTT,CASSLAVGDTQYF
NA,once,TRBJ2-3,TRBV5-8,TGTGCCAGCAGCTTGTTGCTGACTAGCACAGATACGCAGTATTTT,CASSLLLTSTDTQYF
TRBD1,NA,TRBJ1-4,TRBV7-2,TGTGCCAGCAGCTTGAACAGGGGTAGAGAAAAACTGTTTTTT,CASSLNRGREKLFF
TRBD2,once,TRBJ2-5,TRBV7-9,TGTGCCAGCAGCCCCAGGGGAGCGGGGGGGCAAGAGACCCAGTACTTC,CASSPRGAGGQETQYF
NA,once,TRBJ2-7,TRBV29-1,TGCAGCGTTCTGGCAGAGGGCCATTACTACGAGCAGTACTTC,CSVLAEGHYYEQYF
TRBD1,NA,TRBJ1-2,TRBV11-2,TGTGCCAGCAGCACAGACAGGGGGTCCTATGGCTACACCTTC,CASSTDRGSYGYTF
TRBD1,NA,TRBJ2-1,TRBV25-1,TGTGCCAGCACCTCGAGGGTGACAGGGGACAATGAGCAGTTCTTC,CASTSRVTGDNEQFF
NA,few,TRBJ1-1,TRBV5-1,TGCGCCAGCAGCAGCGGTCTCCAGGAGAACACTGAAGCTTTCTTT,CASSSGLQENTEAFF
TRBD2,NA,TRBJ2-2,TRBV4-1,TGCGCCAGCAGCCAAACCAGTTTTACTAGCGGGATGACCGGGGAGCTGTTTTTT,CASSQTSFTSGMTGELFF
TRBD2,NA,TRBJ2-5,TRBV28,TGTGCCAGCTTTCATAGCGGGGTTCAAGAGACCCAGTACTTC,CASFHSGVQETQYF
NA,once,TRBJ1-1,TRBV30,TGTGCCTGGTCTGGAGGGGTCCCTGTGACTTTCTTT,CAWSGGVPVTFF
TRBD2,NA,TRBJ2-3,TRBV7-7,TGTGCCAGCAGTGTGACTAGCGAAGATACGCAGTATTTT,CASSVTSEDTQYF
NA,NA,TRBJ2-7,TRBV6-5,TGTGCCAGCAGGCGGGCGGGCGAGCAGTACTTC,CASRRAGEQYF
TRBD1,NA,TRBJ1-2,TRBV6-1,TGTGCCAGCACCCTTTGGACAGGGCAGTATGGCTACACCTTC,CASTLWTGQYGYTF
TRBD1,NA,TRBJ2-5,TRBV9,TGTGCCAGCAGCGCCCACCTTGGGACAGCCCAAGAGACCCAGTACTTC,CASSAHLGTAQETQYF
NA,NA,TRBJ2-7,TRBV7-8,TGTGCCAGCAGCTTAGCCTCCTCCTACGAGCAGTACTTC,CASSLASSYEQYF
NA,NA,TRBJ2-1,TRBV4-1,TGCGCCAGCAGCCAGGAGACAGCTAACAATGAGCAGTTCTTC,CASSQETANNEQFF
TRBD1,NA,TRBJ1-1,TRBV5-1,TGCGCCAGCAGCTTCCGGACAGGGGGTAACACTGAAGCTTTCTTT,CASSFRTGGNTEAFF
NA,NA,TRBJ1-1,TRBV6-1,TGTGCCAGCAGATTTCAGGGGATGAACACTGAAGCTTTCTTT,CASRFQGMNTEAFF
NA,NA,TRBJ2-7,TRBV29-1,TGCAGCGTAACCAGGGGTTCCTACGAGCAGTACTTC,CSVTRGSYEQYF
NA,NA,TRBJ2-7,TRBV2,TGTGCCAGCAGTGCCGGGACACTCGCCCGCGAGCAGTACTTC,CASSAGTLAREQYF
NA,NA,TRBJ2-1,TRBV5-6,TGTGCCAGCAGCTTGGCCGAGAATGAGCAGTTCTTC,CASSLAENEQFF
NA,NA,TRBJ2-1,TRBV5-1,TGCGCCACCCGGGGCTCCTACAATGAGCAGTTCTTC,CATRGSYNEQFF
NA,NA,TRBJ1-1,TRBV30,TGTGCCTGGTCCCACGGAGAGGGCGCTGGGAACACTGAAGCTTTCTTT,CAWSHGEGAGNTEAFF
NA,NA,TRBJ2-5,TRBV7-3,TGTGCCAGCAGCTTGTCACAGGTGGAGACCCAGTACTTC,CASSLSQVETQYF
NA,NA,TRBJ2-5,TRBV27,TGTGCCAGCAGGCGGGACTCACAAGAGACCCAGTACTTC,CASRRDSQETQYF
NA,once,TRBJ2-1,TRBV30,TGTGCCTGGAGGAGTGAGCAGTTCTTC,CAWRSEQFF
NA,NA,TRBJ1-4,TRBV4-1,TGCGCCAGCAGCCACCTCGGACGATCGGGTAGGAGTAATGAAAAACTGTTTTTT,CASSHLGRSGRSNEKLFF
TRBD1,NA,TRBJ2-7,TRBV28,TGTGCCAGCAGACCCGACAGGGCCCTCTCCTACGAGCAGTACTTC,CASRPDRALSYEQYF
NA,NA,TRBJ2-7,TRBV14,TGTGCCAGCAGCCAACAGGGGTTCTACGAGCAGTACTTC,CASSQQGFYEQYF
NA,NA,TRBJ2-7,TRBV28,TGTGCCAGCAGTTTAGCTGTAGGCTCCTACGAGCAGTACTTC,CASSLAVGSYEQYF
TRBD1,few,TRBJ2-7,TRBV18,TGTGCCAGCTCACCACGGGACAGGGTTACCTACGAGCAGTACTTC,CASSPRDRVTYEQYF
NA,once,TRBJ2-7,TRBV7-2,TGTGCCAGCAGCTTATACCCGGGGATAGGGTACGAGCAGTACTTC,CASSLYPGIGYEQYF
NA,NA,TRBJ2-7,TRBV11-2,TGTGCCAGCAGCTTAGTACAGGCCGACAACGAGCAGTACTTC,CASSLVQADNEQYF
NA,NA,TRBJ1-2,TRBV4-3,TGCGCCAGCAGCCAAGATAGGGACAAATTTTCCTATGGCTACACCTTC,CASSQDRDKFSYGYTF
TRBD1,NA,TRBJ2-3,TRBV29-1,TGCAGCGTGGGGACAGGCACAGATACGCAGTATTTT,CSVGTGTDTQYF
NA,NA,TRBJ1-2,TRBV5-4,TGTGCCAGCAGACGGGGCCCGTATGGCTACACCTTC,CASRRGPYGYTF
NA,NA,TRBJ2-7,TRBV4-2,TGTGCCAGCAGCCAAGCCCAGGGGGGGGGCAGGGTCCACGAGCAGTACTTC,CASSQAQGGGRVHEQYF
TRBD1,NA,TRBJ2-7,TRBV5-4,TGTGCCAGCAGCTTGGGGGGTGACAGGGTCTACGAGCAGTACTTC,CASSLGGDRVYEQYF
NA,NA,TRBJ1-4,TRBV21-1,TGTGCCAGCAGCTCCCAGGGGAGCAGGGCTAATGAAAAACTGTTTTTT,CASSSQGSRANEKLFF
NA,NA,TRBJ1-2,TRBV28,TGTGCCAGCAGTTTAAGCCCGGGTTTAGGGGGCTACACCTTC,CASSLSPGLGGYTF